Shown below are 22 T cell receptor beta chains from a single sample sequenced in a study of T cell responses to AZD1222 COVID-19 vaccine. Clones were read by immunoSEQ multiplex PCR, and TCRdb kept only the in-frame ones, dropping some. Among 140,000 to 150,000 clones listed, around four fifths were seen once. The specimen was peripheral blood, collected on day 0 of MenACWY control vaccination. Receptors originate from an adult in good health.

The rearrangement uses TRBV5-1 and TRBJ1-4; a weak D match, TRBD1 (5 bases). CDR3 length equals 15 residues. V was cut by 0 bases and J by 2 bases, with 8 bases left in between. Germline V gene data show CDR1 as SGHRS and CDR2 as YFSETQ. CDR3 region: CASSLARGTNEKLFF. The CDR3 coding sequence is TGCGCCAGCAGCTTGGCCCGGGGGACTAATGAAAAACTGTTTTTT.

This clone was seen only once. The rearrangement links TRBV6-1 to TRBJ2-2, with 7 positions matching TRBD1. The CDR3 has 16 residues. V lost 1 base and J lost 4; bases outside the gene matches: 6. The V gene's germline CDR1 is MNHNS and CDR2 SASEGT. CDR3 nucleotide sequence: TGTGCCAGCAGTGAAGATCCGGGACAGTCCACCGGGGAGCTGTTTTTT. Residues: CASSEDPGQSTGELFF.

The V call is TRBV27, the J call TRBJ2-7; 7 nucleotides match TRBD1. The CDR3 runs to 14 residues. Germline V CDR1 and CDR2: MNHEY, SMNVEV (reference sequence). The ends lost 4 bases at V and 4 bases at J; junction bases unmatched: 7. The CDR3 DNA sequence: TGTGCCAGCAGTTCAACCGACAGGGTTTACGAGCAGTACTTC. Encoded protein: CASSSTDRVYEQYF.

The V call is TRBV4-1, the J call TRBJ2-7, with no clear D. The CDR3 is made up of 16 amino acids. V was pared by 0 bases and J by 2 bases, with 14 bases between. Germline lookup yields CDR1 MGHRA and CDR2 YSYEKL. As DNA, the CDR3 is TGCGCCAGCAGCCAAGAGACGGGTTTCGCCACCTACGAGCAGTACTTC. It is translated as CASSQETGFATYEQYF.

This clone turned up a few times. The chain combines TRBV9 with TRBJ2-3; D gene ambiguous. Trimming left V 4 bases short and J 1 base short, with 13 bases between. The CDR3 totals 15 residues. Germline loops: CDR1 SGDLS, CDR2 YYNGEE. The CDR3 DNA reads TGTGCCAGCAGCCAACCCGGCTATGGCACAGATACGCAGTATTTT. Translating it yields CASSQPGYGTDTQYF.

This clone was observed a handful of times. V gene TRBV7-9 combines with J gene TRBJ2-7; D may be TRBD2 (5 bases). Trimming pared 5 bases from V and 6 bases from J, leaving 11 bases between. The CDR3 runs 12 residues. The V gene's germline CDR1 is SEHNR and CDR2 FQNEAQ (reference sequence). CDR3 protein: CASSERHPEQYF. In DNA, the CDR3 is TGTGCCAGCAGCGAGCGGCACCCCGAGCAGTACTTC.

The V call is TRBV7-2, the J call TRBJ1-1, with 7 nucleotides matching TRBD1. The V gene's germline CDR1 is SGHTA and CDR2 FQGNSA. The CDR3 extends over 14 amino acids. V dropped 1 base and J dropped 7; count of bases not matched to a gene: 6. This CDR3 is CASSLGGGVREAFF. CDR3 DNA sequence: TGTGCCAGCAGCTTAGGAGGGGGCGTACGTGAAGCTTTCTTT.

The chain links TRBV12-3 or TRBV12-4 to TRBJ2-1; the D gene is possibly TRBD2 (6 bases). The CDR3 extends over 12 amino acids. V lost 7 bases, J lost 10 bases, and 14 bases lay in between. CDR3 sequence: CASTRTGEEQFF. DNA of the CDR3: TGTGCCAGCACCCGAACGGGGGAGGAGCAGTTCTTC.

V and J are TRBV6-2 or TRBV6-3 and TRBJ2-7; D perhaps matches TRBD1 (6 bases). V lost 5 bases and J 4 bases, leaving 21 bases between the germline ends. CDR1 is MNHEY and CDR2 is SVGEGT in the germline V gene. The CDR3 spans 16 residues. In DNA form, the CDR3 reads TGTGCCAGCAGTAAACAGGGTTCCCCCCTCCTTTACGAGCAGTACTTC. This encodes CASSKQGSPLLYEQYF.

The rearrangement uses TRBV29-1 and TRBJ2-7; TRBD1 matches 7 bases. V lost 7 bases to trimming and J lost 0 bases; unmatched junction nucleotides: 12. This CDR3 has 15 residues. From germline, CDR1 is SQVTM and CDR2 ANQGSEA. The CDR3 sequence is CSDRRGIGNSYEQYV. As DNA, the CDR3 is TGCAGCGATCGCAGGGGGATCGGGAACTCCTACGAGCAGTACGTC.

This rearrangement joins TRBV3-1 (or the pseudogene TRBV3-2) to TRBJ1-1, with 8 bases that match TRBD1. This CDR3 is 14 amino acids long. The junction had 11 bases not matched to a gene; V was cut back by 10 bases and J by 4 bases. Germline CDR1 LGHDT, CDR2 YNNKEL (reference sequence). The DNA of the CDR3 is TGTGCCACGGGGTCCGGCGGACAGGGCACTGAAGCTTTCTTT. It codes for CATGSGGQGTEAFF.

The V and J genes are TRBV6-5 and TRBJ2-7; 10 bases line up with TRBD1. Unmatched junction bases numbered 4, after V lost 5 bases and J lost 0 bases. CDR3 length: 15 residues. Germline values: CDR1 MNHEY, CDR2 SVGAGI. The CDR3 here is CASSNDRGLSYEQYF. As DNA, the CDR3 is TGTGCCAGCAGTAACGACAGGGGGCTCTCCTACGAGCAGTACTTC.

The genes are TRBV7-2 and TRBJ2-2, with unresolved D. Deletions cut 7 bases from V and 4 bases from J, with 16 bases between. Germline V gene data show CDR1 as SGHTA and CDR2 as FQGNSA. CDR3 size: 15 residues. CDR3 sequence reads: CASTYVPGGTGELFF. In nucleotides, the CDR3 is TGTGCCAGCACCTACGTCCCAGGTGGCACCGGGGAGCTGTTTTTT.

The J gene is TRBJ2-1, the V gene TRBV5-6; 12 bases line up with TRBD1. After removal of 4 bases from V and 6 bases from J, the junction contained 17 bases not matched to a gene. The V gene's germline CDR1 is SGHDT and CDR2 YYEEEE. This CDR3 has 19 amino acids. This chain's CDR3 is CASSPSTGTGGGVSNEQFF. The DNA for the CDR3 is TGTGCCAGCAGCCCAAGTACCGGGACAGGGGGCGGTGTGAGCAATGAGCAGTTCTTC. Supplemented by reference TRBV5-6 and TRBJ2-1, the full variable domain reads DAGVTQSPTHLIKTRGQQVTLRCSPKSGHDTVSWYQQALGQGPQFIFQYYEEEERQRGNFPDRFSGHQFPNYSSELNVNALLLGDSALYLCASSPSTGTGGGVSNEQFFGPGTRLTVL.

In DNA form, the CDR3 reads TGTGCCAGCAGCTTATCTAGGGGGCCCTACGAGCAGTACGTC. The encoded protein is CASSLSRGPYEQYV. The V call is TRBV11-2, the J call TRBJ2-7; 7 positions agree with TRBD1. CDR1 and CDR2 from the germline V gene are SGHAT and FQNNGV. CDR3 size: 14 residues. The V and J ends lost 2 bases and 2 bases, in that order; junction bases with no gene match: 3.

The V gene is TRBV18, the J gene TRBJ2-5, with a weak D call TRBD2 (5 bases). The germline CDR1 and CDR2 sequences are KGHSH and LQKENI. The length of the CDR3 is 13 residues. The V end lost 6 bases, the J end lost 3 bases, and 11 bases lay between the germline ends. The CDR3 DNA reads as TGTGCCAGCTCGGACGGACTTAAAGAGACCCAGTACTTC. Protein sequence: CASSDGLKETQYF.

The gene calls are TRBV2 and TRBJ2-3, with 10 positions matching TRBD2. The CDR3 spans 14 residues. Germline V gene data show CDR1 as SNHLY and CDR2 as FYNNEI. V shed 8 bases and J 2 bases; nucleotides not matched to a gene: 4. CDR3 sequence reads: CASSLAGVTDTQYF. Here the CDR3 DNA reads TGTGCCAGCTCCCTAGCGGGGGTCACAGATACGCAGTATTTT.

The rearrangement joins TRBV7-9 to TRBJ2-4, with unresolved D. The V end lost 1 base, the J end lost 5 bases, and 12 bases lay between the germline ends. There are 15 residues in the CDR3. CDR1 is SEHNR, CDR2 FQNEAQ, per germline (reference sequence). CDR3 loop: CASSLDEVLQNIQYF. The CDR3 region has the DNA TGTGCCAGCAGCTTAGATGAGGTTTTACAAAACATTCAGTACTTC.

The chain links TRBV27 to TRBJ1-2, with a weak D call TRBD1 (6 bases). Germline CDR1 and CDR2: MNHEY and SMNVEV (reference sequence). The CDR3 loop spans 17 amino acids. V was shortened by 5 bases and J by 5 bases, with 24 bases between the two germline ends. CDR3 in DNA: TGTGCCAGCAGTCCCCAGGGGCCGAGGTCCCGTTGGTATGGCTACACCTTC. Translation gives CASSPQGPRSRWYGYTF.

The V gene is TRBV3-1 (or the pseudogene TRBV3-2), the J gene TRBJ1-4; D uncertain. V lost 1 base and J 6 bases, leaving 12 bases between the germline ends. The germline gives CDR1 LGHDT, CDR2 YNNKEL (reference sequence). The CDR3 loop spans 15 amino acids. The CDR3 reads CASSQGTASDEKLFF. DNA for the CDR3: TGTGCCAGCAGCCAAGGAACTGCCTCGGATGAAAAACTGTTTTTT.

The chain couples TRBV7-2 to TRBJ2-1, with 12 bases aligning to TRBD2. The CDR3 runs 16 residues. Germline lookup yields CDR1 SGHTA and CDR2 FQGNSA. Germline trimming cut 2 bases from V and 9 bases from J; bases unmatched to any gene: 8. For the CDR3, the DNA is TGTGCCAGCAGCTTAATCCCTAGCGGGGGGGCCAGTGAGCAGTTCTTC. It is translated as CASSLIPSGGASEQFF. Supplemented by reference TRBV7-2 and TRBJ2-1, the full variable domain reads GAGVSQSPSNKVTEKGKDVELRCDPISGHTALYWYRQSLGQGLEFLIYFQGNSAPDKSGLPSDRFSAERTGGSVSTLTIQRTQQEDSAVYLCASSLIPSGGASEQFFGPGTRLTVL.

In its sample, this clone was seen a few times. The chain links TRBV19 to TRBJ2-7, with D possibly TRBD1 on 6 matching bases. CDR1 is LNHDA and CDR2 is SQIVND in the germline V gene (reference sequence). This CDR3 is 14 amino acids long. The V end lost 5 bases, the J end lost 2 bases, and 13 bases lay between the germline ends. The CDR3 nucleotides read TGTGCCAGTAGTCCCGGAGACAGGACCTACGAGCAGTACGTC. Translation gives CASSPGDRTYEQYV.